Listed below are T cell receptor beta chains from one sample, sequenced in a study of human T cells and chemical hapten exposure. TCRdb re-called the RACE reads through MiXCR, storing one row per CDR3 protein. Counted here are over 35,000 distinct CDR3 sequences, about 10% occurring once; the ten biggest clones make up 5% to 6.5%. Sequenced here: whole blood, sampled in connection with sensitization to the hapten diphenylcyclopropenone (DPC). Receptors were obtained from a man aged 25-40 years with alopecia areata. Some clones in this sample may be carry-over from other donors' samples. Each CDR3 is given with its conserved first and last residue. The order of the fields is J gene, V gene, CDR3 protein.

>TRBJ2-1|TRBV5-4
CASSLDQGPSYNEQFF
>TRBJ2-1|TRBV10-2
CASGPYNEQFF
>TRBJ1-1|TRBV29-1
CSGATGSLDTEAFF
>TRBJ1-2|TRBV9
CASSGVMAGGFGYTF
>TRBJ1-5|TRBV24-1
CATSASGTVGNQPQHF
>TRBJ1-5|TRBV20-1
CSARGTGETPQHF
>TRBJ2-3|TRBV14
CASSQDRGVPLTDTQYF
>TRBJ1-1|TRBV5-1
CASSLAYQSPNTEAFF
>TRBJ2-2|TRBV29-1
CSVEDLASTRGTGELFF
>TRBJ2-5|TRBV5-6
CASSPDSRETQYF
>TRBJ2-7|TRBV12-3/TRBV12-4
CASSPQPSYEQYF
>TRBJ2-7|TRBV11-2
CASSLDRGGGEQYF
>TRBJ2-3|TRBV29-1
CSVEVGDTQYF
>TRBJ2-5|TRBV5-1
CASSLSPRQETQYF
>TRBJ2-4|TRBV6-6
CASQPTRTRSYRNIQYF
>TRBJ1-3|TRBV7-8
CASSLATSGFSFSGNTIYF